This TCR beta chain was identified during a study of beta chain features in type 1 diabetes. Findings and caveats of the study: Within each of all four CD4+ subsets, Type 1 diabetes patients had TCRB CDR3s that were moderately but significantly shorter.

This clone was counted only a few times. Antigen specificity is unknown. Since all of the isolated RNA was reverse transcribed, expressed TCRB transcripts were what got sequenced. Measured with immunoSEQ multiplex PCR; TCRdb has only the in-frame clones, and not every one. In the table there are about 700,000 clones, about an eighth of which are singletons. The CDR3 totals 14 residues. Trimming removed 4 bases at V and 6 bases at J, with 16 bases between. Germline V gene sequence: CDR1 GTSNPN, CDR2 SVGIG (reference sequence). The sequence was collected from a man aged 18 to 35 with type 1 diabetes. The gene calls are TRBV30 and TRBJ1-5, with D possibly matching TRBD1 (5 bases). The sequenced sample consisted of naive CD4+ T cells from blood. CDR3 loop: CAWTMTGAAQPQHF. The CDR3 nucleotides are TGTGCCTGGACCATGACTGGGGCGGCTCAGCCCCAGCATTTT.